This is a list of T cell receptor beta chains from one sample in a study of cytomegalovirus exposure and HLA in healthy donors. Clones were read by immunoSEQ multiplex PCR, and TCRdb kept only the in-frame ones, dropping some. The table records about 120,000 clones, about 90% of them present only once. The sequenced material came from PBMCs. Receptors were obtained from a woman aged 18-35 years in good health and CMV-seronegative. Each CDR3 is given with its conserved first and last residue. The D gene is left open where the match is weak. The size of a clone is reported for some rows only, either as once, few or many, or as a class for expanded clones.

j_gene | v_gene | abundance | d_gene | CDR3nt | CDR3aa
TRBJ2-3 | TRBV4-1 | NA | TRBD1 | TGCGCCAGCAGCCACAGAATACCGGGACAGGGTACAGATACGCAGTATTTT | CASSHRIPGQGTDTQYF
TRBJ2-7 | TRBV11-3 | NA | NA | TGTGCCAGCAGCTTAGCGGCAGGCGAGCAGTACTTC | CASSLAAGEQYF
TRBJ2-3 | TRBV7-2 | NA | TRBD2 | TGTGCCAGCAGCTTAGCGTATGCGGGAGGTGGCACAGATACGCAGTATTTT | CASSLAYAGGGTDTQYF
TRBJ2-5 | TRBV27 | NA | NA | TGTGCCAGCAGCCCCCCCGGGGGAAAAGAGACCCAGTACTTC | CASSPPGGKETQYF
TRBJ1-1 | TRBV29-1 | NA | NA | TGCAGCGTTGACGGGGGGCGGATCACTGAAGCTTTCTTT | CSVDGGRITEAFF
TRBJ2-1 | TRBV6-6 | NA | TRBD2 | TGTGCCAGCAGCCGGGGGGGGGTATACAATGAGCAGTTCTTC | CASSRGGVYNEQFF
TRBJ2-2 | TRBV6-1 | once | TRBD2 | TGTGCCAGCAGTGAATTGGGAGGGGCGGTCGGGGAGCTGTTTTTT | CASSELGGAVGELFF
TRBJ2-1 | TRBV9 | NA | NA | TGTGCCAGCAGCGTACTTCCGTCACCCCAAGCATATGAGCAGTTCTTC | CASSVLPSPQAYEQFF
TRBJ2-7 | TRBV28 | NA | NA | TGTGCCAGCAGTTCCCCGATCCCTACGAGGGAGCAGTACTTC | CASSSPIPTREQYF
TRBJ2-1 | TRBV27 | NA | TRBD2 | TGTGCCAGCAGTATGGGACTAGCGGGAGCTGAGCAGTTCTTC | CASSMGLAGAEQFF
TRBJ2-2 | TRBV5-8 | NA | NA | TGTGCCAGCAGCGGGGGGTTGACCTTAGCGCCCGGGGAGCTGTTTTTT | CASSGGLTLAPGELFF
TRBJ1-5 | TRBV7-2 | NA | TRBD1 | TGTGCCAGCAGCCCACGGACAGGGCCCCAGCATTTT | CASSPRTGPQHF
TRBJ1-5 | TRBV28 | NA | NA | TGTGCCAGCAGTTTATTCGAAGTAGAGGGGGGGGGCGACAATCAGCCCCAGCATTTT | CASSLFEVEGGGDNQPQHF
TRBJ2-7 | TRBV27 | NA | TRBD2 | TGTGCCAGCAGTCCGGCCGGGACTAGCGGGAGTCACGAGCAGTACTTC | CASSPAGTSGSHEQYF
TRBJ2-7 | TRBV11-3 | NA | TRBD2 | TGTGCCAGCAGCTTGGGCCGGAGACTAGCGGAGCCCTACGAGCAGTACTTC | CASSLGRRLAEPYEQYF
TRBJ1-6 | TRBV6-6 | NA | TRBD1 | TGTGCCAGCAGTTTATACAGGGGGCAGGGTAATTCACCCCTCCACTTT | CASSLYRGQGNSPLHF
TRBJ2-3 | TRBV7-6 | NA | TRBD2 | TGTGCCAGCAGCCTAAGCTTACTAGCGGGAGGGCAAGCAGATACGCAGTATTTT | CASSLSLLAGGQADTQYF
TRBJ1-2 | TRBV5-1 | NA | TRBD1 | TGCGCCAGCAGCCGAAAAGGACAGGGAGAAGGCTATGGCTACACCTTC | CASSRKGQGEGYGYTF
TRBJ2-5 | TRBV10-3 | NA | TRBD2 | TGTGCCATCAGTGAGGCGTTAGCGGGGGCCCTAAACGAGACCCAGTACTTC | CAISEALAGALNETQYF
TRBJ2-3 | TRBV18 | NA | NA | TGTGCCAGCTCACGTCCTGGGGAGGATACGCAGTATTTT | CASSRPGEDTQYF
TRBJ1-1 | TRBV28 | NA | TRBD1 | TGTGCCAGCAGTTTACCCTTATTGACAGGGACTACTGAAGCTTTCTTT | CASSLPLLTGTTEAFF
TRBJ2-7 | TRBV20-1 | once | NA | TGCAGTGCTAGAAGGGAGAACGAGCAGTACTTC | CSARRENEQYF
TRBJ1-2 | TRBV27 | NA | TRBD1 | TGTGCCAGCGGGACAGCCTCCTATGGCTACACCTTC | CASGTASYGYTF
TRBJ2-1 | TRBV5-8 | NA | NA | TGTGCCTCCATATATTTGGCAGCGACGCGCTCCTACAATGAGCAGTTCTTC | CASIYLAATRSYNEQFF
TRBJ1-5 | TRBV18 | NA | NA | TGTGCCAGCTCAGACAGTCATAGCAATCAGCCCCAGCATTTT | CASSDSHSNQPQHF
TRBJ2-1 | TRBV19 | NA | TRBD2 | TGTGCCAGTAGTCGAATAGCGGGAGACTACAATGAGCAGTTCTTC | CASSRIAGDYNEQFF
TRBJ2-7 | TRBV5-1 | NA | NA | TGCGCCAGCACCGGGACAAGAACCTACGAGCAGTACTTC | CASTGTRTYEQYF